These T cell receptor beta chains were read from a single sample in a study of naive and memory T cell subsets. MiXCR was run by TCRdb on the UMI-ligation and nested PCR reads, yielding one entry per CDR3 protein. The table includes 130,000 to 150,000 distinct CDR3 sequences, roughly 22% detected once. The sequenced sample was naive CD4+ T cells from blood. These receptor sequences come from a human donor in good health. Each CDR3 is given with its conserved first and last residue. D genes are given only for firm matches. Clone size is shown for a subset of rows, as once, few, many or a class of expanded clone.

D,V,J,size,CDR3,DNA
-,TRBV7-2,TRBJ2-1,-,CASSRGNEQFF,TGTGCCAGCAGCAGGGGCAATGAGCAGTTCTTC
TRBD1,TRBV20-1,TRBJ1-4,few,CSAFIQGAYGEKLFF,TGCAGTGCTTTTATACAGGGGGCCTACGGTGAAAAACTGTTTTTT
TRBD2,TRBV5-1,TRBJ2-1,few,CASSSGLAGGPGNEQFF,TGCGCCAGCAGCTCTGGACTAGCGGGAGGGCCGGGCAATGAGCAGTTCTTC
-,TRBV29-1,TRBJ2-3,-,CSALWDGGTQYF,TGCAGTGCGCTATGGGATGGAGGTACGCAGTATTTT
-,TRBV12-3/TRBV12-4,TRBJ2-1,-,CASSLGGRPSYNEQFF,TGTGCCAGCAGTTTAGGGGGGAGGCCTTCCTACAATGAGCAGTTCTTC
TRBD1,TRBV15,TRBJ2-7,-,CATSSRDRVSEQYF,TGTGCCACCAGCAGCCGGGACAGGGTCTCCGAGCAGTACTTC
TRBD2,TRBV6-6,TRBJ2-5,few,CASSFGGAGAYVTQYF,TGTGCCAGCAGTTTCGGCGGGGCGGGAGCTTACGTGACCCAGTACTTC
-,TRBV28,TRBJ2-7,-,CASSLVHEQYF,TGTGCCAGCAGCCTCGTCCACGAGCAGTACTTC
TRBD2,TRBV7-9,TRBJ2-1,few,CASSSYGTSGSIGNEQFF,TGTGCCAGCAGTTCCTATGGGACTAGCGGGAGTATTGGGAATGAGCAGTTCTTC
-,TRBV29-1,TRBJ2-5,few,CSVHPQGVTQYF,TGCAGCGTACACCCCCAGGGAGTAACCCAGTACTTC
TRBD2,TRBV3-1,TRBJ2-1,once,CASSQDGRLDEQFF,TGTGCCAGCAGCCAAGACGGGAGGTTGGATGAGCAGTTCTTC
-,TRBV15,TRBJ2-2,few,CATSRDYGFTGELFF,TGTGCCACCAGCAGAGATTACGGGTTTACCGGGGAGCTGTTTTTT
-,TRBV3-1,TRBJ2-5,few,CASSPVAAVEETQYF,TGTGCCAGCAGCCCTGTCGCAGCGGTTGAAGAGACCCAGTACTTC
-,TRBV28,TRBJ2-7,few,CAARDNYEQYF,TGTGCCGCCAGGGACAACTACGAGCAGTACTTC
TRBD2,TRBV20-1,TRBJ2-5,-,CSSPGGLAGVQETQYF,TGCAGTTCCCCAGGAGGGCTAGCGGGAGTCCAAGAGACCCAGTACTTC